This T cell receptor beta chain was captured in a study of T cells in Graves' hyperthyroidism and ophthalmopathy. General study findings and limits: Ophthalmopathy, which appeared later, was predicted by the model a median 6.5 months before onset. Within blood appeared most thyroid clonotypes that had expanded above 0.001.

Turning to this clonotype: Its cognate antigen is unknown.

The germline gives CDR1 ENHRY, CDR2 SYGVKD. Trimming took off 3 bases at V and 7 bases at J, with 10 bases between the two ends. The CDR3 totals 14 residues. Stable Graves' hyperthyroidism denoted no ophthalmopathy progression over 18 months. In making diagnoses, clinical symptoms, serum thyroxine and TRAb, thyroid ultrasound and orbital computed tomography were all used. Authors of the study amplified TCR beta CDR3 regions from RNA transcripts. The HTBI set primed first-round TCR CDR3 RT-PCR. TCRdb processed the multiplex PCR reads anew with MiXCR; each CDR3 protein has one entry. The table shows approximately 100,000 distinct CDR3 sequences, with approximately 42% occurring only once.

The clonotype comes from a woman in her 30s with Graves' hyperthyroidism. What was sequenced was peripheral blood or thyroid tissue (not recorded which). J is TRBJ1-6 and V is TRBV10-3; weak D call: TRBD1 (5 bases). The CDR3 nucleotides are TGTGCCATCAGTGAACCGGGGCGGAATTCACCCCTCCACTTT. Its translation is CAISEPGRNSPLHF.